The 4 T cell receptor beta chains listed next were all sequenced from one sample in a study of identical twins. Using its own MiXCR run on the 5' RACE reads, TCRdb lists one record per CDR3 protein. The table has more than 650,000 distinct CDR3 sequences, roughly 6.2% seen once. Sequences were obtained from naive T cells sorted from blood. These receptors were collected from a man aged 18 to 35 in good health.

This clonotype has more than one count but fewer than ten. The chain joins TRBV12-3 or TRBV12-4 to TRBJ1-2; 8 nucleotides align to TRBD1. The CDR3 is 13 residues long. After removal of 2 bases from V and 14 bases from J, the junction contained 10 bases not matched to a gene. This chain's CDR3 is CASSLSQGVVGTF. DNA of the CDR3: TGTGCCAGCAGTTTATCACAGGGGGTAGTGGGGACCTTC.

This clonotype was recorded at least ten times. This sequence joins TRBV5-1 and TRBJ1-1; tentative D call: TRBD1 (5 bases). Trimming shortened V by 1 base and J by 0 bases, and 19 bases separated the two germline ends. The length of the CDR3 is 18 residues. CDR1 and CDR2 from the germline V gene are SGHRS and YFSETQ. The CDR3 sequence: CASSLFGQGEGLNTEAFF. The CDR3 nucleotides read TGCGCCAGCAGCTTGTTCGGACAAGGGGAAGGATTGAACACTGAAGCTTTCTTT.

In its sample, this clonotype was seen many times. V gene TRBV7-2 combines with J gene TRBJ2-1; no reliable D call. The CDR3 runs to 13 residues. Germline V gene lookup returns CDR1 SGHTA and CDR2 FQGNSA. V gave up 3 bases and J gave up 4 bases, with 7 bases separating them. Here the CDR3 DNA reads TGTGCCAGCAGCTTCATAGGTTACAATGAGCAGTTCTTC. It yields the protein CASSFIGYNEQFF. The complete variable domain, with remaining parts taken from reference TRBV7-2 and TRBJ2-1, reads GAGVSQSPSNKVTEKGKDVELRCDPISGHTALYWYRQSLGQGLEFLIYFQGNSAPDKSGLPSDRFSAERTGGSVSTLTIQRTQQEDSAVYLCASSFIGYNEQFFGPGTRLTVL.

This clonotype came up a few times. The chain carries TRBV5-1 and TRBJ2-3; D gene uncertain. Germline lookup yields CDR1 SGHRS and CDR2 YFSETQ. The CDR3 is made up of 15 amino acids. The V gene lost 0 bases and the J gene lost 4 bases, with 12 bases spanning the gap. The CDR3 here is CASSLVKGTPDTQYF. CDR3 nucleotide sequence: TGCGCCAGCAGCTTGGTCAAGGGAACCCCAGATACGCAGTATTTT.